This is a list of T cell receptor beta chains from one sample in a study of blood T cell repertoires in COVID-19. TCRdb keeps only in-frame clones here, not all; method: immunoSEQ multiplex PCR. This table has approximately 110,000 clones, more than 75% appearing once. The sample comprised peripheral blood. These receptors all come from a man aged 70-80 years with acute or convalescent COVID-19. Each CDR3 is given with its conserved first and last residue. The order of the fields is J gene, V gene, clone size, D gene, CDR3 DNA, CDR3 protein. A D gene is named only where the DNA matches it firmly. A row's size may be missing; if present it is once, few, many or a size class.

j_gene: TRBJ1-4; v_gene: TRBV5-1; abundance: -; d_gene: -; CDR3nt: TGCGCCAGCAGCTTGTTGGGGGGGAGTGAAAAACTGTTTTTT; CDR3aa: CASSLLGGSEKLFF
j_gene: TRBJ2-7; v_gene: TRBV9; abundance: -; d_gene: -; CDR3nt: TGTGCCAGCAGCGTAGGACAGGCAAGGGAGCAGTACTTC; CDR3aa: CASSVGQAREQYF
j_gene: TRBJ1-1; v_gene: TRBV6-5; abundance: -; d_gene: TRBD1; CDR3nt: TGTGCCAGCAGAACAGGGGACACTGAAGCTTTCTTT; CDR3aa: CASRTGDTEAFF
j_gene: TRBJ1-2; v_gene: TRBV19; abundance: once; d_gene: -; CDR3nt: TGTGCCAGTAGTATCAGAGGCACTGCTAACTATGGCTACACCTTC; CDR3aa: CASSIRGTANYGYTF
j_gene: TRBJ2-7; v_gene: TRBV7-8; abundance: -; d_gene: TRBD1; CDR3nt: TGTGCCAGCAGCTCAGGACAGGGGGCTCCCACTTGGTACTTC; CDR3aa: CASSSGQGAPTWYF
j_gene: TRBJ1-2; v_gene: TRBV2; abundance: -; d_gene: -; CDR3nt: TGTGCCAGCAGTGGAGGACAGTCCTGGGGCTACACCTTC; CDR3aa: CASSGGQSWGYTF
j_gene: TRBJ1-3; v_gene: TRBV6-1; abundance: -; d_gene: TRBD1; CDR3nt: TGTGCCAGCAGTGGACATGCAGGGGGTTCTGGAAACACCATATATTTT; CDR3aa: CASSGHAGGSGNTIYF
j_gene: TRBJ2-2; v_gene: TRBV28; abundance: -; d_gene: -; CDR3nt: TGTGCCAGCAGTTTAGTGGGGCCCTCCACCGGGGAGCTGTTTTTT; CDR3aa: CASSLVGPSTGELFF
j_gene: TRBJ2-2; v_gene: TRBV28; abundance: -; d_gene: TRBD2; CDR3nt: TGTGCCAGCAGCCCCGCGGGACTAGCGGGCCCAACCGGGGAGCTGTTTTTT; CDR3aa: CASSPAGLAGPTGELFF
j_gene: TRBJ1-3; v_gene: TRBV5-1; abundance: -; d_gene: TRBD1; CDR3nt: TGCGCCAGCAGCTTGTACCAGGGGGCCCCCATATATTTT; CDR3aa: CASSLYQGAPIYF
j_gene: TRBJ1-3; v_gene: TRBV6-1; abundance: -; d_gene: TRBD1; CDR3nt: TGTGCCAGCAGTGAAGCGCACAGGGGCAGCGGAAACACCATATATTTT; CDR3aa: CASSEAHRGSGNTIYF
j_gene: TRBJ1-6; v_gene: TRBV21-1; abundance: once; d_gene: -; CDR3nt: TGTGCCAGCAGCCCAGGTGGGGTCACTAGCAGGGATGAGGAGCCTCATTCACCCCTCCACTTT; CDR3aa: CASSPGGVTSRDEEPHSPLHF
j_gene: TRBJ1-1; v_gene: TRBV19; abundance: -; d_gene: -; CDR3nt: TGTGCCAGTAGTTCCGACAGACGACAGGACTTATCGGGCACTGAAGCTTTCTTT; CDR3aa: CASSSDRRQDLSGTEAFF
j_gene: TRBJ1-2; v_gene: TRBV15; abundance: -; d_gene: -; CDR3nt: TGTGCCACCAGCAGAGATATGCAGGGGATCTATGGCTACACCTTC; CDR3aa: CATSRDMQGIYGYTF
j_gene: TRBJ2-1; v_gene: TRBV28; abundance: -; d_gene: -; CDR3nt: TGTGCCAGCAGTTCACTGGACACACTCGGCTCCTACAATGAGCAGTTCTTC; CDR3aa: CASSSLDTLGSYNEQFF
j_gene: TRBJ1-2; v_gene: TRBV30; abundance: -; d_gene: -; CDR3nt: TGTGCCTGGAGTGCGAACGCAGGGAACTATGGCTACACCTTC; CDR3aa: CAWSANAGNYGYTF
j_gene: TRBJ1-2; v_gene: TRBV28; abundance: -; d_gene: -; CDR3nt: TGTGCCAGCAGTCCGGGACAAACCTATGGCTACACCTTC; CDR3aa: CASSPGQTYGYTF
j_gene: TRBJ1-1; v_gene: TRBV9; abundance: once; d_gene: -; CDR3nt: TGTGCCAGCAGCGCCTCGGACAGACCGAACACTGAAGCTTTCTTT; CDR3aa: CASSASDRPNTEAFF
j_gene: TRBJ2-3; v_gene: TRBV3-1/TRBV3-2; abundance: -; d_gene: TRBD2; CDR3nt: TGTGCCAGCAACCAACGGGGGGGCTTAGTAGATACGCAGTATTTT; CDR3aa: CASNQRGGLVDTQYF
j_gene: TRBJ1-3; v_gene: TRBV28; abundance: few; d_gene: TRBD1; CDR3nt: TGTGCCAGCAGAGACAGGGGAGGAAACACCATATATTTT; CDR3aa: CASRDRGGNTIYF
j_gene: TRBJ1-5; v_gene: TRBV27; abundance: -; d_gene: TRBD1; CDR3nt: TGTGCCAGCAGTTTGAAACAGGGGGACCAGCCCCAGCATTTT; CDR3aa: CASSLKQGDQPQHF
j_gene: TRBJ1-1; v_gene: TRBV30; abundance: -; d_gene: TRBD1; CDR3nt: TGTGCCTGGGGGGGACAGGTTCCACCCATGAACACTGAAGCTTTCTTT; CDR3aa: CAWGGQVPPMNTEAFF
j_gene: TRBJ2-1; v_gene: TRBV29-1; abundance: -; d_gene: -; CDR3nt: TGCAGCGTTAAGAGCTCCTACAATGAGCAGTTCTTC; CDR3aa: CSVKSSYNEQFF
j_gene: TRBJ1-1; v_gene: TRBV20-1; abundance: -; d_gene: -; CDR3nt: TGCAGTGCTAGTGATCCCCAGTCCAGGACTTTCTTT; CDR3aa: CSASDPQSRTFF
j_gene: TRBJ1-1; v_gene: TRBV28; abundance: -; d_gene: -; CDR3nt: TGTGCCAGCAGTTTGCCCGGGGGGGACACTGAAGCTTTCTTT; CDR3aa: CASSLPGGDTEAFF
j_gene: TRBJ1-2; v_gene: TRBV12-3/TRBV12-4; abundance: -; d_gene: -; CDR3nt: TGTGCCAGCAGACGAGGACAGTATGGCTACACCTTC; CDR3aa: CASRRGQYGYTF
j_gene: TRBJ2-3; v_gene: TRBV12-3/TRBV12-4; abundance: -; d_gene: -; CDR3nt: TGTGCCAGCAGTTTGCACTTGGATACGCAGTATTTT; CDR3aa: CASSLHLDTQYF
j_gene: TRBJ2-2; v_gene: TRBV6-5; abundance: -; d_gene: -; CDR3nt: TGTGCCAGCAGCCGGACAAGCTTCACCGGGGAGCTGTTTTTT; CDR3aa: CASSRTSFTGELFF
j_gene: TRBJ2-3; v_gene: TRBV5-1; abundance: -; d_gene: TRBD1; CDR3nt: TGCGCCAGCAGCAGAGGAGCCGGGACAGGGAAAGATACGCAGTATTTT; CDR3aa: CASSRGAGTGKDTQYF
j_gene: TRBJ2-1; v_gene: TRBV7-9; abundance: -; d_gene: -; CDR3nt: TGTGCCAGCAGCTTGTCCCTACGGGAGCAGTTCTTC; CDR3aa: CASSLSLREQFF
j_gene: TRBJ1-1; v_gene: TRBV15; abundance: few; d_gene: TRBD1; CDR3nt: TGTGCCACCAGCAGAGATGGGACAGGGACCACTGAAGCTTTCTTT; CDR3aa: CATSRDGTGTTEAFF
j_gene: TRBJ2-5; v_gene: TRBV28; abundance: -; d_gene: TRBD2; CDR3nt: TGTGCCAGCAGGCGCGGGGGGGGAGAGACCCAGTACTTC; CDR3aa: CASRRGGGETQYF
j_gene: TRBJ2-5; v_gene: TRBV4-2; abundance: -; d_gene: TRBD2; CDR3nt: TGTGCCAGCAGCCAGGGACTACAAGAGACCCAGTACTTC; CDR3aa: CASSQGLQETQYF
j_gene: TRBJ1-2; v_gene: TRBV2; abundance: -; d_gene: TRBD1; CDR3nt: TGTGCCAGCACCCCCGGACAGGGGAGCTCTGGCTACACCTTC; CDR3aa: CASTPGQGSSGYTF
j_gene: TRBJ1-1; v_gene: TRBV10-2; abundance: -; d_gene: TRBD1; CDR3nt: TGCGCCAGCAGCGAAGACAGGGGGGGGAGGGCCAGCACTGAAGCTTTCTTT; CDR3aa: CASSEDRGGRASTEAFF
j_gene: TRBJ2-7; v_gene: TRBV27; abundance: -; d_gene: -; CDR3nt: TGTGCCAGCAGTCCGAGAGAACTGAGCTCCTACGAGCAGTACTTC; CDR3aa: CASSPRELSSYEQYF
j_gene: TRBJ2-5; v_gene: TRBV23-1; abundance: -; d_gene: -; CDR3nt: TGCGCCAGCAGCCCGCGAAGCTTAACTGAGACCCAGTACTTC; CDR3aa: CASSPRSLTETQYF
j_gene: TRBJ1-2; v_gene: TRBV5-1; abundance: -; d_gene: -; CDR3nt: TGCGCCAGCAGCTCCAATCAGGGGCCTCGGGATGGCTACACCTTC; CDR3aa: CASSSNQGPRDGYTF
j_gene: TRBJ2-5; v_gene: TRBV16; abundance: -; d_gene: -; CDR3nt: TGTGCCAGCAGCCAATCCCCCCGGGGAGCTGAAGAGACCCAGTACTTC; CDR3aa: CASSQSPRGAEETQYF
j_gene: TRBJ1-5; v_gene: TRBV27; abundance: -; d_gene: -; CDR3nt: TGTGCCAGCAGTTTAAGGCAGCGCATTCAGCCCCAGCATTTT; CDR3aa: CASSLRQRIQPQHF
j_gene: TRBJ2-3; v_gene: TRBV30; abundance: few; d_gene: TRBD2; CDR3nt: TGTGCCTGGATTGTTGCGGGGGTCAGCACAGATACGCAGTATTTT; CDR3aa: CAWIVAGVSTDTQYF
j_gene: TRBJ2-7; v_gene: TRBV7-8; abundance: -; d_gene: TRBD2; CDR3nt: TGTGCCAGCAGCTTGCGGGGGGGCATATACGAGCAGTACTTC; CDR3aa: CASSLRGGIYEQYF
j_gene: TRBJ1-5; v_gene: TRBV30; abundance: few; d_gene: -; CDR3nt: TGTGCCTGGGGCGGCGGCGGACAAAATCAGCCCCAGCATTTT; CDR3aa: CAWGGGGQNQPQHF
j_gene: TRBJ2-1; v_gene: TRBV14; abundance: few; d_gene: TRBD2; CDR3nt: TGTGCCAGCAGCCAAAGCGGGGGAAGGAATGAGCAGTTCTTC; CDR3aa: CASSQSGGRNEQFF
j_gene: TRBJ2-1; v_gene: TRBV9; abundance: -; d_gene: TRBD2; CDR3nt: TGTGCCAGCAGCGTCGGGACTAGCACTTATGAGCAGTTCTTC; CDR3aa: CASSVGTSTYEQFF
j_gene: TRBJ1-3; v_gene: TRBV19; abundance: -; d_gene: TRBD1; CDR3nt: TGTGCCAGTAGTATAGAAAGCTGGGACAGGGTCGGAAGAAACACCATATATTTT; CDR3aa: CASSIESWDRVGRNTIYF
j_gene: TRBJ2-3; v_gene: TRBV18; abundance: -; d_gene: -; CDR3nt: TGTGCCAGCTCACCTCCCATTGGTAGAGATACGCAGTATTTT; CDR3aa: CASSPPIGRDTQYF
j_gene: TRBJ1-2; v_gene: TRBV3-1/TRBV3-2; abundance: -; d_gene: -; CDR3nt: TGTGCCAGCACCCACCGGAGTCGAGACTATGGCTACACCTTC; CDR3aa: CASTHRSRDYGYTF
j_gene: TRBJ2-2; v_gene: TRBV6-5; abundance: -; d_gene: -; CDR3nt: TGTGCCAGCATCCAAAGCGGCACGAACACCGGGGAGCTGTTTTTT; CDR3aa: CASIQSGTNTGELFF
j_gene: TRBJ1-3; v_gene: TRBV5-1; abundance: -; d_gene: TRBD1; CDR3nt: TGCGCCAGCAGCTCGCCAGGGGGCACTGGAAACACCATATATTTT; CDR3aa: CASSSPGGTGNTIYF
j_gene: TRBJ1-6; v_gene: TRBV5-1; abundance: -; d_gene: TRBD1; CDR3nt: TGCGCCAGCAGCTCTAAACAGGGGGCCAATTCACCCCTCCACTTT; CDR3aa: CASSSKQGANSPLHF
j_gene: TRBJ2-1; v_gene: TRBV28; abundance: -; d_gene: TRBD2; CDR3nt: TGTGCCAGCAGAGGGGCGGGGGGTGACAATGAGCAGTTCTTC; CDR3aa: CASRGAGGDNEQFF
j_gene: TRBJ2-7; v_gene: TRBV5-4; abundance: few; d_gene: -; CDR3nt: TGTGCCAGCAGCCGATCAGGCTACGAGCAGTACTTC; CDR3aa: CASSRSGYEQYF
j_gene: TRBJ2-1; v_gene: TRBV5-5; abundance: -; d_gene: TRBD2; CDR3nt: TGTGCCAGCAGCTTGGCGGCTGCGGGGGTGGTGGTCAATGAGCAGTTCTTC; CDR3aa: CASSLAAAGVVVNEQFF
j_gene: TRBJ2-5; v_gene: TRBV28; abundance: -; d_gene: -; CDR3nt: TGTGCCAGCAGTCCCACTTTTGTGCACACAGAAGCCCAAGAGACCCAGTACTTC; CDR3aa: CASSPTFVHTEAQETQYF
j_gene: TRBJ1-1; v_gene: TRBV5-1; abundance: few; d_gene: -; CDR3nt: TGCGCCAGCAGCTTGGGCCAGGGGAATGCTGAAGCTTTCTTT; CDR3aa: CASSLGQGNAEAFF
j_gene: TRBJ1-1; v_gene: TRBV6-5; abundance: -; d_gene: TRBD1; CDR3nt: TGTGCCAGCAGTTCCCAGGGACAGCCGAACACTGAAGCTTTCTTT; CDR3aa: CASSSQGQPNTEAFF
j_gene: TRBJ1-5; v_gene: TRBV7-2; abundance: -; d_gene: TRBD1; CDR3nt: TGTGCCAGCAGCTTAGTCGGGACAGGGAGCGGCCAGCCCCAGCATTTT; CDR3aa: CASSLVGTGSGQPQHF